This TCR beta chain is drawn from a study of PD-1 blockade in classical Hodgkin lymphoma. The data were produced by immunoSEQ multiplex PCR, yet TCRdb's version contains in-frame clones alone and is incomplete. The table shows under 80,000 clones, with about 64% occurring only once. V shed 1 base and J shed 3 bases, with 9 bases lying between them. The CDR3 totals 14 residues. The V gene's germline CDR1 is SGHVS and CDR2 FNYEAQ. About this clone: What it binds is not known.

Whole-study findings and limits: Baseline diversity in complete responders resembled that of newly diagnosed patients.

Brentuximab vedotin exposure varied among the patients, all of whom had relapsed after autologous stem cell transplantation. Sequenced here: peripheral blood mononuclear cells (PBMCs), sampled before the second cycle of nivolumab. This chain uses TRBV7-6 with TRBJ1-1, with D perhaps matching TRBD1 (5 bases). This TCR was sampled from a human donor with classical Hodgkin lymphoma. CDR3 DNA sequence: TGTGCCAGCAGCTTAGTCCCCAGGGACACTGAAGCTTTCTTT. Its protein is CASSLVPRDTEAFF.